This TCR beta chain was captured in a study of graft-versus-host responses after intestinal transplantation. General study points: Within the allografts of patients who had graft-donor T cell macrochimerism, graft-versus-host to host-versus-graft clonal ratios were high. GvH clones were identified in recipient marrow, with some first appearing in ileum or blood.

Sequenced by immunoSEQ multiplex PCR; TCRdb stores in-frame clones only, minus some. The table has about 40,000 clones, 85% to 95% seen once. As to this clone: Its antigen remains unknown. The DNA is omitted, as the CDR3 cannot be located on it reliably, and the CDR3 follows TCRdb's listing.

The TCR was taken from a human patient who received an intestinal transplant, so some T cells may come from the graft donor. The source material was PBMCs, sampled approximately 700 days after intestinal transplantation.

CDR3 sequence: CASRFGWGNEKLFF. The chain couples TRBV12-2 to TRBJ1-4. TRBV12-2 is described as a pseudogene. From its first to its last residue, the CDR3 has 14 amino acids.